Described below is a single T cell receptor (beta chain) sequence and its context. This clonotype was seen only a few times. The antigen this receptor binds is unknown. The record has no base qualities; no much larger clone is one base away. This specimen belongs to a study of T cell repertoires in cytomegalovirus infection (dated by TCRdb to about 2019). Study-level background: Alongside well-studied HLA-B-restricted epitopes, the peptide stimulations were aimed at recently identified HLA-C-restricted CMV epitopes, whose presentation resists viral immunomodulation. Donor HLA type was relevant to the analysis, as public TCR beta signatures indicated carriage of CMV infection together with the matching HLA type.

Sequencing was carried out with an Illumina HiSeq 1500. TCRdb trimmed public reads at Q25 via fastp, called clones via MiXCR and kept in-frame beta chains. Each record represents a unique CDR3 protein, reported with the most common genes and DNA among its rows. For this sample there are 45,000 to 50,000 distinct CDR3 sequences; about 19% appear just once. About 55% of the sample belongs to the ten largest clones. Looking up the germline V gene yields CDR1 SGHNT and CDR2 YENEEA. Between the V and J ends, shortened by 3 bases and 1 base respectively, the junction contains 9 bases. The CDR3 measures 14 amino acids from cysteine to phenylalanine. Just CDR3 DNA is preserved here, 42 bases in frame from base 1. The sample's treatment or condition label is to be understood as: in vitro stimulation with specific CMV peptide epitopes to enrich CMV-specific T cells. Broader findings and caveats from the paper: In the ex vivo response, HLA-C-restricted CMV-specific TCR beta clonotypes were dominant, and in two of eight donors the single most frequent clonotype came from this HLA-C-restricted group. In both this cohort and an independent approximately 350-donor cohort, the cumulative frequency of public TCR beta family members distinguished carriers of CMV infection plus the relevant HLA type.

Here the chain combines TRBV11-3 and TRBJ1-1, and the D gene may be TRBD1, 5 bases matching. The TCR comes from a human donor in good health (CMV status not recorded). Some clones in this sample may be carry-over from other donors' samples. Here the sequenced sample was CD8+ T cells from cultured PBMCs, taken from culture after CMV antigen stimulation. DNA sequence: TGTGCCAGCAGCTTGACAGAAAGGAACACTGAAGCTTTCTTT. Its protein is CASSLTERNTEAFF.